The rows below give T cell receptor beta chains drawn from one sample of a study of blood T cell repertoires in COVID-19. This table comes from immunoSEQ multiplex PCR, and its TCRdb copy is limited to in-frame clones, with some not included. The top ten clones hold approximately 16% of a sample with over 200,000 clones, about 90% of them seen once. The sample comprised PBMCs or T cells enriched from blood (not recorded which). The receptor set was obtained from a man aged 25-45 years who had been exposed to COVID-19. CDR3s include the opening cysteine and the closing phenylalanine or tryptophan.

length,V,CDR3
13,TRBV7-3,CASSLAGNTEAFF
17,TRBV19,CASSIALSLVGYEKLFF
17,TRBV4-2,CASSQDGSGGGTDTQYF
16,TRBV3-1/TRBV3-2,CASSLRSGQGKNIQYF
13,TRBV30,CAWSVQGGQKLFF
13,TRBV12-3/TRBV12-4,CASMLTSGNTIYF
14,TRBV6-5,CASSPGTGGLEQFF
15,TRBV4-1,CASSQVRGNIEEQYF
14,TRBV18,CASSPMDRVDEQYF
14,TRBV3-1/TRBV3-2,CASSPTGSNQPQHF
15,TRBV2,CASSEGTGGLWGYTF
15,TRBV12-5,CASGLPNTGGGEQFF
15,TRBV6-4,CASSRLAGGTDTQYF
13,TRBV7-9,CASSRDTGTEAFF
12,TRBV6-2/TRBV6-3,CASSYTGHGYTF
15,TRBV2,CASSRQGGTNEKLFF
15,TRBV7-9,CASSSSGGGWDEQFF
14,TRBV30,CAWSVWGTGYEQFF
15,TRBV10-1,CASRRGQANYGEQFF
15,TRBV30,CAWSVLPDSGNTIYF
17,TRBV3-1/TRBV3-2,CASSLRGTSGGTDTQYF
13,TRBV15,CATSWDLLNGYTF
14,TRBV3-1/TRBV3-2,CASSQNNGGETQYF
14,TRBV5-1,CASSPGLRDTEAFF
13,TRBV10-2,CASSDPGGNGYTF
15,TRBV7-2,CASANTGEGRAEAFF
14,TRBV9,CASSDRTSVGEQFF
16,TRBV10-3,CAISESLGQGNSPLHF
15,TRBV9,CASSARSESTGELFF
13,TRBV19,CASRGRGGSPLHF
14,TRBV7-8,CASSTETGVTEAFF
13,TRBV2,CASSDGLGYGYTF
17,TRBV5-1,CASSWGQLRHWVYEQYF